The 5 T cell receptor beta chains listed next were all sequenced from one sample in a study of T cell responses to AZD1222 COVID-19 vaccine. Assay used: immunoSEQ multiplex PCR; TCRdb lists only in-frame clones, some missing. Of 100,000 to 130,000 clones in the sample, about 85% were seen once. Sample: peripheral blood, taken on day 0 of AZD1222 vaccination. Every receptor here comes from an adult in good health.

The genes are TRBV6-2 or TRBV6-3 and TRBJ1-5; D ambiguous. V lost 2 bases to trimming and J lost 1 base, with 12 bases between them. Germline CDR1 is MNHEY and CDR2 is SVGEGT. CDR3 length equals 16 residues. The CDR3 protein is CASSYRLDGSNQPQHF. The CDR3 DNA is TGTGCCAGCAGTTACCGCCTCGATGGCAGCAATCAGCCCCAGCATTTT.

The chain combines TRBV7-9 with TRBJ1-3, with D unclear. This CDR3 is built from 15 residues. Germline V gene lookup returns CDR1 SEHNR and CDR2 FQNEAQ (reference sequence). Trimming removed 2 bases from V and 1 base from J, with 9 bases in between. The CDR3 DNA reads as TGTGCCAGCAGCTTATTAACGGGATCTGGAAACACCATATATTTT. Translation gives CASSLLTGSGNTIYF.

The chain combines TRBV6-6 with TRBJ2-7; 7 bases map to TRBD1. From germline, CDR1 is MNHNY and CDR2 SVGAGI (reference sequence). This CDR3 is built from 13 residues. The trim removed 2 bases at V and 6 bases at J, leaving 4 bases unmatched. CDR3 sequence: CASSYGDSSEQYF. DNA of the CDR3: TGTGCCAGCAGTTACGGGGACAGCTCCGAGCAGTACTTC.

The chain carries TRBV11-2 and TRBJ2-7; D remains ambiguous. V was shortened by 7 bases and J by 4 bases, with 8 bases between the two germline ends. This CDR3 has 11 residues. Germline lookup yields CDR1 SGHAT and CDR2 FQNNGV. CDR3 DNA: TGTGCCAGCACCCCTGGTTACGAGCAGTACTTC. It encodes CASTPGYEQYF.

This sequence joins TRBV14 and TRBJ2-7; D is possibly TRBD1 (6 bases). CDR3 length: 13 amino acids. CDR1 is SGHDN, CDR2 FVKESK, per germline. The ends were cut back, 3 bases at V and 7 bases at J, with 13 bases in the middle. CDR3: CASSQARGGEQYF. The CDR3, as DNA: TGTGCCAGCAGCCAGGCCCGAGGGGGTGAGCAGTACTTC.